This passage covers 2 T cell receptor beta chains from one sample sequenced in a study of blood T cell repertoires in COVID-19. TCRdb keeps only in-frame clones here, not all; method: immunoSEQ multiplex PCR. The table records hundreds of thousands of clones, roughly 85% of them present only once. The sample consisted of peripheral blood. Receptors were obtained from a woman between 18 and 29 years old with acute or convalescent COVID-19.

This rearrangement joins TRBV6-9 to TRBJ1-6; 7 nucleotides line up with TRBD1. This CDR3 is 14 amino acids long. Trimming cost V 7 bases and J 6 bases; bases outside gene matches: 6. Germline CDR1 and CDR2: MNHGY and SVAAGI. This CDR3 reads CASNPTGRNSPLHF. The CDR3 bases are TGTGCCAGCAACCCGACAGGGCGTAATTCACCCCTCCACTTT.

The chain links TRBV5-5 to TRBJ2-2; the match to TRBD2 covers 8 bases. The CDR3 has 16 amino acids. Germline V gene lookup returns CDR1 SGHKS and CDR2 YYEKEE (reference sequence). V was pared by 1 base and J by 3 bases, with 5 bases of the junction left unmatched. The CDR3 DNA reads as TGTGCCAGCAGCTTGTTTACTAGCGGTCACACCGGGGAGCTGTTTTTT. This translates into CASSLFTSGHTGELFF.